This record concerns one TCR beta chain sequence. Clones were sequenced by immunoSEQ multiplex PCR, and TCRdb holds only the in-frame ones, with some missing. The sample contains about 110,000 clones, 80% to 90% of which appear only once. This sample is drawn from a study of control samples from healthy donors and cancer patients. Trimming took 4 bases from V and 2 from J, leaving 6 bases between them. This CDR3 spans 12 amino acids. CDR1 and CDR2 (germline): PRHDT, FYEKMQ (reference sequence). Sequenced: blood. The V gene is TRBV13, the J gene TRBJ2-7; perhaps TRBD1 as D (5 bases). The TCR sequence derives from a woman in her forties or fifties in good health. In nucleotides, the CDR3 is TGTGCCAGCAGCTCGACAGCCTACGAGCAGTACTTC. Translated: CASSSTAYEQYF.